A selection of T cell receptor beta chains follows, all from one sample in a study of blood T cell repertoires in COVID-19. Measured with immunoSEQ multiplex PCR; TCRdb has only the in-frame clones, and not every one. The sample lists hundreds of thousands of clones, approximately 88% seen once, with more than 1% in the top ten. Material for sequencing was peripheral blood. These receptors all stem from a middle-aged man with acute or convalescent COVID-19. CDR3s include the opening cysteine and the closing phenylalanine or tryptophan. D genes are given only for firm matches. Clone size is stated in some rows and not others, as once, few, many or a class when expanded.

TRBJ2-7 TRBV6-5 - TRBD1 CASSYGTGGIYEQYF TGTGCCAGCAGTTACGGGACAGGGGGCATCTACGAGCAGTACTTC
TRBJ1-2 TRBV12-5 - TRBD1 CASKDRGHGYTF TGTGCTAGTAAGGACAGGGGGCATGGCTACACCTTC
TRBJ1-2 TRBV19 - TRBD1 CASSIPRTGGKDYGYTF TGTGCCAGTAGTATCCCTCGGACAGGGGGGAAGGACTATGGCTACACCTTC
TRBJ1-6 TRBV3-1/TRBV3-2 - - CTSSQVPGGGNSPLHF TGTACCAGCAGCCAAGTGCCGGGGGGTGGTAATTCACCCCTCCACTTT
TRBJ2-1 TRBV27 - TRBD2 CASSFSGSPYGEQFF TGTGCCAGCAGTTTCAGCGGGAGCCCTTATGGTGAGCAGTTCTTC
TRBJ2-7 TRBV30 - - CAWSQGGEQYF TGTGCCTGGAGTCAAGGGGGCGAGCAGTACTTC
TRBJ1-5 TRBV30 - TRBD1 CAWRTPTGENQPQHF TGTGCCTGGAGAACCCCCACAGGGGAGAATCAGCCCCAGCATTTT
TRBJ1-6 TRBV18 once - CASSPNYNSPLHF TGTGCCAGCTCACCTAATTATAATTCACCCCTCCACTTT
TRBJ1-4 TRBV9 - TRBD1 CASSNDRDEDEKLFF TGTGCCAGCAGCAACGACAGGGACGAGGATGAAAAACTGTTTTTT
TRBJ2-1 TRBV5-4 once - CASSKGGGPYNEQFF TGTGCCAGCTCAAAAGGGGGGGGCCCTTACAATGAGCAGTTCTTC
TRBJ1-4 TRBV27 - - CASSRAGDHIEKLFF TGTGCCAGCAGCAGGGCAGGGGATCATATCGAAAAACTGTTTTTT
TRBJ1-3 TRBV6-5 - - CASSYSRTPGNTIYF TGTGCCAGCAGTTACTCCCGGACACCTGGAAACACCATATATTTT
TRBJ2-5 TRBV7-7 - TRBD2 CASSLGTGGPQETQYF TGTGCTAGCAGCTTAGGAACGGGGGGGCCCCAAGAGACCCAGTACTTC
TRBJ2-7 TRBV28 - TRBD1 CASSRDRGLYEQYF TGTGCCAGCTCCCGGGACAGGGGGCTCTACGAGCAGTACTTC
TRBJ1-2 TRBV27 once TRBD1 CASSPPRPGQPPGIYGYTF TGTGCCAGCAGTCCTCCCCGCCCGGGACAGCCGCCGGGGATTTATGGCTACACCTTC
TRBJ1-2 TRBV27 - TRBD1 CASSFGQAYGYTF TGTGCCAGCAGTTTTGGACAGGCATATGGCTACACCTTC
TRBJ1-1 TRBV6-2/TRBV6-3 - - CASSKDRLNTEAFF TGTGCCAGCAGTAAGGACAGATTGAACACTGAAGCTTTCTTT
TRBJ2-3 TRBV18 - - CASSPPQGSSTDTQYF TGTGCCAGCTCACCACCACAGGGCAGCTCCACAGATACGCAGTATTTT
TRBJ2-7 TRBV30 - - CAWSPGSTYEQYF TGTGCCTGGAGTCCAGGGTCCACCTACGAGCAGTACTTC
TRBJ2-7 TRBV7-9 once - CASSLASDIEQYF TGTGCCAGCAGCTTAGCGTCGGACATCGAGCAGTACTTC
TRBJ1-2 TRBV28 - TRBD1 CASRDRAYYGYTF TGTGCCAGCCGAGACAGGGCCTACTATGGCTACACCTTC
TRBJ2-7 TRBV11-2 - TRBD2 CASSLGTRPYEQYF TGTGCCAGCAGCTTAGGGACTAGGCCCTACGAGCAGTACTTC
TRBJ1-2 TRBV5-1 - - CASSSGGIEGGYTF TGCGCCAGCAGCTCGGGCGGGATCGAGGGTGGCTACACCTTC
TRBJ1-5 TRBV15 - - CAIGRDNQPQHF TGTGCCATAGGACGGGACAATCAGCCCCAGCATTTT
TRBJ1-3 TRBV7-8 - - CASSSSRQGNTIYF TGTGCCAGCAGCTCCTCGAGACAGGGAAACACCATATATTTT
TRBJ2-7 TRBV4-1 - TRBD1 CASSQETGGDEQYF TGCGCCAGCAGCCAAGAAACAGGGGGCGACGAGCAGTACTTC
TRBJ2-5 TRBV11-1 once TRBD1 CASRGQGQETQYF TGTGCCAGCAGGGGACAGGGCCAAGAGACCCAGTACTTC
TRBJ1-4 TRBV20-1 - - CSASSASGEKLFF TGCAGTGCTAGTAGCGCCTCAGGGGAAAAACTGTTTTTT
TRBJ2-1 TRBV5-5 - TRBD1 CASSWETGVHNEQFF TGTGCCAGCAGCTGGGAGACAGGGGTTCACAATGAGCAGTTCTTC
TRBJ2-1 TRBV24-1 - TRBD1 CATSDATGREQFF TGTGCCACCAGTGACGCGACAGGGAGAGAGCAGTTCTTC
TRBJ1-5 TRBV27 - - CASSLFSGNQPQHF TGTGCCAGCAGTTTATTCAGTGGCAATCAGCCCCAGCATTTT
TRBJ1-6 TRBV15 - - CATSRDPSRPSYNSPLHF TGTGCCACCAGCAGAGATCCGAGTCGCCCGAGCTATAATTCACCCCTCCACTTT
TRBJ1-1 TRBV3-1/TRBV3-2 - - CASSQAAGATEAFF TGTGCCAGCAGCCAAGCAGCTGGGGCCACTGAAGCTTTCTTT
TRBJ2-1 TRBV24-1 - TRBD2 CATSDSGLAGGLSYNEQFF TGTGCCACCAGTGATTCCGGACTAGCGGGGGGCCTCTCCTACAATGAGCAGTTCTTC
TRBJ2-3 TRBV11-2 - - CASSGPSGHTDTQYF TGTGCCAGCAGCGGACCCTCAGGGCACACAGATACGCAGTATTTT
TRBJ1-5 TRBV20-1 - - CSASSEEGQPQHF TGCAGTGCTAGTTCGGAGGAGGGTCAGCCCCAGCATTTT
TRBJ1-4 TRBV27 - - CASSLVSAGNPFATNEKLFF TGTGCCAGCAGTTTAGTATCAGCAGGGAACCCTTTTGCAACTAATGAAAAACTGTTTTTT
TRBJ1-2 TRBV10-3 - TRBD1 CAITRDRDGYTF TGTGCCATCACCAGAGACAGGGATGGCTACACCTTC
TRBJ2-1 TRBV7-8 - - CASSMGLYNEQFF TGTGCCAGCAGCATGGGCCTTTACAATGAGCAGTTCTTC
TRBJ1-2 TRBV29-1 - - CSVEDSGYGGVNGYTF TGCAGCGTTGAAGATTCTGGGTACGGAGGGGTTAATGGCTACACCTTC
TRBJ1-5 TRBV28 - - CASSFQGSGQPQHF TGTGCCAGCAGTTTCCAGGGGTCAGGGCAGCCCCAGCATTTT